Listed here are 14 T cell receptor beta chains from one sample, sequenced in a study of CD4 T cells in relation to SARS-CoV-2 and coronaviruses. For these TCRs, the target antigens are not known. The data were produced by immunoSEQ multiplex PCR, yet TCRdb's version contains in-frame clones alone and is incomplete. The data contain 21,000 or so clones, 76% of them singletons. Unexposed donor CD4+ T cells date from about 2011-2018, before the COVID-19 pandemic. CD4+ T cells were isolated from the cells after less than 13 days of culture. Sequencing used CD4+ T cells from PBMCs, cultured in vitro. The source of these receptors is a human donor in good health.

This chain joins TRBV29-1 and TRBJ1-1; 11 nucleotides match TRBD1. This CDR3 comprises 14 residues. Germline-derived CDR1 and CDR2 are SQVTM and ANQGSEA. V trimming: 6 bases; J trimming: 1 base; junction bases outside the gene matches: 4. CDR3 loop: CSVRTGGTNTEAFF. CDR3 nucleotides: TGCAGCGTACGGACAGGGGGCACGAACACTGAAGCTTTCTTT.

CDR3 DNA: TGTGCCAGCAGTGAAGCCGGTGGCAGATCCTACGAGCAGTACTTC. This codes for CASSEAGGRSYEQYF. The chain combines TRBV2 with TRBJ2-7; D is undetermined. Trimming left V 0 bases short and J 1 base short, with 10 bases between. Per germline, CDR1 SNHLY and CDR2 FYNNEI. This CDR3 spans 15 amino acids.

The V call is TRBV7-3, the J call TRBJ2-3; D gene uncertain. Germline V CDR1 and CDR2: SGHTA, FQGTGA. The CDR3 contains 14 residues. With 5 bases removed from V and 3 bases from J, the gap between germline ends came to 12 bases. CDR3 sequence: CASSPGHSTDTQYF. CDR3 DNA: TGTGCCAGCAGCCCCGGGCACTCGACAGATACGCAGTATTTT.

This clone was counted a few times. The rearrangement uses TRBV10-3 and TRBJ1-1; D unresolved. This CDR3 region has 15 residues. Germline V gene data show CDR1 as ENHRY and CDR2 as SYGVKD. Trimming stripped 0 bases from V and 1 base from J, with 9 bases between. This CDR3 reads CAISESEARNTEAFF. The CDR3 nucleotides read TGTGCCATCAGTGAGTCGGAGGCCCGGAACACTGAAGCTTTCTTT.

The chain joins TRBV3-1 (or the pseudogene TRBV3-2) to TRBJ2-7; 7 bases are shared with TRBD2. Germline V gene data show CDR1 as LGHDT and CDR2 as YNNKEL (reference sequence). The CDR3 runs 13 residues. V shed 1 base and J 4 bases; nucleotides not matched to a gene: 1. CDR3 in amino acids: CASSQVSGYEQYF. The DNA for the CDR3 is TGTGCCAGCAGCCAAGTTAGCGGGTACGAGCAGTACTTC.

V and J are TRBV5-1 and TRBJ2-7; TRBD1 aligns across 10 bases. Germline trimming cut 4 bases from V and 4 bases from J; bases unmatched to any gene: 23. The CDR3 covers 20 residues. Per germline, CDR1 SGHRS and CDR2 YFSETQ. In DNA form, the CDR3 reads TGCGCCAGCAGCCCGGAAGCCGGGACAGGGGCAATGGGCGCCTTTTACGAGCAGTACTTC. Residues: CASSPEAGTGAMGAFYEQYF.

This chain joins TRBV24-1 and TRBJ2-1; the D is unclear. V was trimmed by 7 bases and J by 5 bases, leaving 5 bases between them. This CDR3 is built from 11 residues. Germline CDR1 reads KGHDR; CDR2 reads SFDVKD. The CDR3 is CATREDNEQFF. The CDR3 DNA follows: TGTGCCACCAGAGAGGACAATGAGCAGTTCTTC.

This sequence joins TRBV27 and TRBJ1-1, with D tentatively TRBD1 (5 bases). The CDR3 contains 13 residues. Trimming removed 2 bases from V and 11 bases from J, with 15 bases in between. Germline assignment: CDR1 MNHEY and CDR2 SMNVEV (reference sequence). The DNA of the CDR3 is TGTGCCAGCAGTTTAACCCAGGGTTCAGGGGCTTTCTTT. It translates to CASSLTQGSGAFF.

The chain is built from TRBV6-2 or TRBV6-3 and TRBJ1-5, with 7 bases lining up with TRBD1. Germline V CDR1 and CDR2: MNHEY, SVGEGT. The CDR3 is 14 residues long. With V trimmed by 6 bases and J by 4 bases, 6 bases remained unmatched. This chain's CDR3 is CASSPGTANQPQHF. The CDR3 coding sequence is TGTGCCAGCAGCCCCGGGACAGCTAATCAGCCCCAGCATTTT.

This clone showed up just a few times. This chain joins TRBV6-1 and TRBJ2-5; D remains ambiguous. Deletions cut 6 bases from V and 2 bases from J, with 4 bases between. Germline V gene lookup returns CDR1 MNHNS and CDR2 SASEGT. This CDR3 has 11 residues. CDR3 coding DNA: TGTGCCAGCAGGACACAAGAGACCCAGTACTTC. Translation: CASRTQETQYF.

This clone has a handful of counts. The chain employs TRBV5-6 and TRBJ2-7; D remains ambiguous. In germline, CDR1 is SGHDT, CDR2 YYEEEE. The CDR3 covers 14 residues. Trimming took 0 bases from V and 3 from J, leaving 10 bases between them. DNA of the CDR3: TGTGCCAGCAGCTTGGGGCCAGAACTCTACGAGCAGTACTTC. Its translation: CASSLGPELYEQYF.

The table lists this clone with a few counts. The V gene is TRBV7-3, the J gene TRBJ1-5; D call uncertain. V lost 1 base and J 0 bases, leaving 16 bases between the germline ends. The germline V gene encodes CDR1 SGHTA and CDR2 FQGTGA. The CDR3 is made up of 18 amino acids. Here the CDR3 reads CASSLRQTGGYSNQPQHF. The CDR3 DNA sequence: TGTGCCAGCAGCTTAAGACAAACCGGTGGGTATAGCAATCAGCCCCAGCATTTT.

The chain has TRBV6-5 and TRBJ2-1, with 8 nucleotides matching TRBD2. Germline lookup yields CDR1 MNHEY and CDR2 SVGAGI. The V gene end was trimmed by 6 bases and the J gene end by 15 bases; junction bases not matched to a gene: 19. The CDR3 has 15 residues. This CDR3 reads CASRPGGTSPQPGFF. For the CDR3, the DNA is TGTGCCAGCAGGCCTGGGGGGACTAGTCCCCAGCCAGGGTTCTTC.

The chain recombines TRBV21-1 with TRBJ1-1; the table's D gene call, TRBD1, was not cross checked with the DNA. TRBV21-1 represents a pseudogene. This CDR3 has 17 residues. CDR3 sequence reads: CASSPKGAGRLNTEAFF. For the CDR3, the DNA is TGTGCCAGCAGTCCTAAGGGGGCAGGGAGACTGAACACTGAAGCTTTCTTT.